This is a list of T cell receptor beta chains from one sample in a study of blood T cell repertoires in COVID-19. Generated by immunoSEQ multiplex PCR, the TCRdb table keeps only in-frame clones and is missing some. The sample consists of around 99,000 clones, 60% to 85% of them appearing once. The sample taken for sequencing was peripheral blood. These receptor sequences come from a man between 45 and 60 years old who had recovered from COVID-19. Both conserved end residues are part of each CDR3. D genes are given only for firm matches. Only part of the rows carry a size: once, few, many, or a class if the clone is expanded.

TRBJ1-3 TRBV11-2 few - CASSLLEGNTIYF TGTGCCAGCAGCTTATTGGAGGGAAACACCATATATTTT
TRBJ1-1 TRBV5-1 few - CASSFGPGKAEAFF TGCGCCAGCAGCTTCGGTCCAGGGAAGGCTGAAGCTTTCTTT
TRBJ2-3 TRBV19 - TRBD1 CASSIPRQGPDTQYF TGTGCCAGTAGTATACCCCGACAGGGACCAGATACGCAGTATTTT
TRBJ1-5 TRBV7-2 few - CASTSGGYNQPQHF TGTGCCAGCACCTCCGGGGGTTACAATCAGCCCCAGCATTTT
TRBJ2-7 TRBV5-1 - - CASSALQGSGEQYF TGCGCCAGCAGCGCCCTACAGGGTTCGGGCGAGCAGTACTTC
TRBJ1-2 TRBV19 - TRBD1 CASSETGQGYTF TGTGCCAGTAGCGAGACAGGGCAAGGCTACACCTTC
TRBJ1-5 TRBV2 - TRBD1 CASSVRDRSHPQHF TGTGCCAGCAGTGTAAGGGACAGGTCCCATCCCCAGCATTTT
TRBJ1-3 TRBV9 medium-sized - CASSVEGGYGNTIYF TGTGCCAGCAGCGTAGAAGGCGGCTATGGAAACACCATATATTTT
TRBJ1-3 TRBV7-9 medium-sized - CASSSALGAGNTIYF TGTGCCAGCAGCTCCGCGCTAGGGGCTGGAAACACCATATATTTT
TRBJ2-7 TRBV4-1 - TRBD2 CASSQELAVLVYEQYF TGCGCCAGCAGCCAAGAGCTAGCGGTTCTGGTCTACGAGCAGTACTTC
TRBJ1-5 TRBV6-5 few - CASSTGTLGNQPQHF TGTGCCAGCAGTACCGGGACTTTGGGCAATCAGCCCCAGCATTTT
TRBJ2-3 TRBV24-1 - - CATSGWGEYTQYF TGTGCCACCAGCGGTTGGGGAGAATATACGCAGTATTTT
TRBJ1-3 TRBV28 - - CASSRRPPQISSGNTIYF TGTGCCAGCAGTCGTCGTCCCCCGCAAATCAGCTCTGGAAACACCATATATTTT
TRBJ1-1 TRBV9 - - CASSVQGSGTEAFF TGTGCCAGCAGCGTTCAGGGGTCTGGCACTGAAGCTTTCTTT
TRBJ1-1 TRBV28 - - CASSPGGWDTEAFF TGTGCCAGCAGCCCGGGGGGATGGGACACTGAAGCTTTCTTT
TRBJ2-5 TRBV7-6 - TRBD1 CASSLEGTGGMETQYF TGTGCCAGCAGCTTAGAAGGGACAGGGGGCATGGAGACCCAGTACTTC
TRBJ2-5 TRBV24-1 - TRBD1 CATSDRTGQETQYF TGTGCCACCAGTGATAGGACAGGACAAGAGACCCAGTACTTC
TRBJ2-5 TRBV7-3 - TRBD2 CASSSSGGKTETQYF TGTGCCAGCAGCTCGTCGGGGGGTAAAACGGAGACCCAGTACTTC
TRBJ1-3 TRBV4-3 - - CASSQDNSGNTIYF TGCGCCAGCAGCCAGGACAACTCTGGAAACACCATATATTTT
TRBJ1-1 TRBV6-5 few - CASSSTTGQAFF TGTGCCAGCAGTTCGACGACAGGCCAAGCTTTCTTT
TRBJ1-1 TRBV3-1/TRBV3-2 - TRBD1 CASSQVTLRQGGTEAFF TGTGCCAGCAGCCAAGTCACCCTTCGACAGGGAGGTACTGAAGCTTTCTTT